This T cell receptor (beta chain) was recorded in a study of blood T cell repertoires in COVID-19. Original handling: Amplifying reference gene primers gave estimates of nucleated cell counts. TCRdb's copy holds only in-frame clones and misses some; the assay was immunoSEQ multiplex PCR. V, J and clone size are taken as reported in that table, and D and trimming were inferred from the DNA itself. The repertoire holds roughly 150,000 clones, with about four fifths as singletons. All recovered Cohort 3 donors got two negative PCRs, got clearance, or saw symptom resolution. This CDR3 has 11 amino acids. The V gene lost 5 bases and the J gene lost 8 bases, with 9 bases spanning the gap. Germline V gene data show CDR1 as LNHDA and CDR2 as SQIVND (reference sequence).

Input material: PBMCs or T cells enriched from blood (not recorded which). The V gene is TRBV19, the J gene TRBJ1-1, with D maybe TRBD1 (5 bases). This TCR came from a woman aged 60 to 75 who had recovered from COVID-19. The CDR3 DNA follows: TGTGCCAGTAGTCCAGGGTTGGAAGCTTTCTTT. Protein product: CASSPGLEAFF.